Given below is one T cell receptor (beta chain) in context. Generated by immunoSEQ multiplex PCR, the TCRdb table keeps only in-frame clones and is missing some. The sample shows fewer than 800,000 clones, around 92% of them seen only once. This record belongs to a study of Ad26.COV2.S vaccination and SARS-CoV-2 variants. Study in general: Donor was one of the participants in the Ad26.COV2.S arm of the COV1001 trial.

Treatment given: 19 received Ad26.COV2.S at low or high dose, single or two shots; several received placebo; per-sample allocation not given. Samples came from day 63 after the first vaccine or placebo injection. Germline CDR1 KGHDR, CDR2 SFDVKD. V dropped 8 bases and J dropped 7 bases, with 7 bases sitting between them. This CDR3 has 11 residues. V is TRBV24-1 and J is TRBJ2-2; D uncertain. This TCR was sampled from a person between 18 and 59 years old who received the Ad26.COV2.S COVID-19 vaccine or a placebo. This sample comprised peripheral blood, obtained in a trial of Ad26.COV2.S vaccine versus placebo. The CDR3 loop reads CATNYLGELFF. The CDR3 DNA is TGTGCCACCAACTATCTCGGGGAGCTGTTTTTT.